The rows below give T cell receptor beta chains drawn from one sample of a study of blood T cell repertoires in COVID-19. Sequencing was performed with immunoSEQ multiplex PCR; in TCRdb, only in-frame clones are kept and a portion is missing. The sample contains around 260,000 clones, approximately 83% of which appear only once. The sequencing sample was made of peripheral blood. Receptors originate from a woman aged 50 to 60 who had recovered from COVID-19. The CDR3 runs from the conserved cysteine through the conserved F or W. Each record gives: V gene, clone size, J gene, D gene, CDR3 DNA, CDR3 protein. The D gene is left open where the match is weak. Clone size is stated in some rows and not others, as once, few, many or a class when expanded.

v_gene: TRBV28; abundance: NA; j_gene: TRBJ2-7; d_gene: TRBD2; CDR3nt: TGTGCCAGCAGTCCGGGACTAGCGGGAGGGCAGTACTTC; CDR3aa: CASSPGLAGGQYF
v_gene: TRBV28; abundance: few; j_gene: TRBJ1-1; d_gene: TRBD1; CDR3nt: TGTGCCAGCAGCACCACAGGGGGCATCACTGAAGCTTTCTTT; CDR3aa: CASSTTGGITEAFF
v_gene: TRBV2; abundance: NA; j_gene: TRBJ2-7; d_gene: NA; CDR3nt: TGTGCCAGCAGTCTGACACGAACCTACGAGCAGTACTTC; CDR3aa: CASSLTRTYEQYF
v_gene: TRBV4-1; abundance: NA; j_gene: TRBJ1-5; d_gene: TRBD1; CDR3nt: TGCGCCAGCAGCCAAGACCAGGAGGGGGCCGAGCGCAATCAGCCCCAGCATTTT; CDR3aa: CASSQDQEGAERNQPQHF
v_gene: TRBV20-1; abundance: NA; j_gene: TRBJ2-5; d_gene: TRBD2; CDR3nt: TGCAGTGCTAGTAGGGAAACTAGCGGTCAAGAGACCCAGTACTTC; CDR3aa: CSASRETSGQETQYF
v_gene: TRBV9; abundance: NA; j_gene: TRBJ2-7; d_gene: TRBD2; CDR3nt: TGTGCCAGCAGCGTCGGGACTAGCGGGAGGTTCTACGAGCAGTACTTC; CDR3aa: CASSVGTSGRFYEQYF
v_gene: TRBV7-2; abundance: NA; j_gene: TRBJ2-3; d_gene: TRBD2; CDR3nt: TGTGCCAGCAGCTTAGTGTCCGGGAGGGCCGCAGATACGCAGTATTTT; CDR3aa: CASSLVSGRAADTQYF
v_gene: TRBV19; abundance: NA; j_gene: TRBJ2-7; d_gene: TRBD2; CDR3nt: TGTGCCAGTAGTATTTGGGCTAGCGGAACCTACGAGCAGTACTTC; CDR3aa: CASSIWASGTYEQYF
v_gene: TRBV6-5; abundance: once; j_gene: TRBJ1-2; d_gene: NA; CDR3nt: TGTGCCAGCAGTTACTCGCGGGCAGACTATGGCTACACCTTC; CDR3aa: CASSYSRADYGYTF
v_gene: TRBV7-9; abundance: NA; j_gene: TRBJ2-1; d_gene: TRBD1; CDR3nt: TGTGCCAGCAGCTTAGATCTGGACAGGGTCTTC; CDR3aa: CASSLDLDRVF
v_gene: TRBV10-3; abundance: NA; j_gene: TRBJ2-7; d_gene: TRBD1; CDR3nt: TGTGCCATCAGGGGGACAGACAGCGAGCAGTACTTC; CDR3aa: CAIRGTDSEQYF
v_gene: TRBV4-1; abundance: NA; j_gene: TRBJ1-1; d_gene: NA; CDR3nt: TGCGCCAGCAGCCTGAACAGGGAGACGGGAGCTTTCTTT; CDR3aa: CASSLNRETGAFF
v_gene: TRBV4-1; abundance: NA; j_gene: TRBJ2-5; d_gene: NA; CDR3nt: TGCGCCAGCAGCCAGACTCAGGGGCTACAAGAGACCCAGTACTTC; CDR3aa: CASSQTQGLQETQYF
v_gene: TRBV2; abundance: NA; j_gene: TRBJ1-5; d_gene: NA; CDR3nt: TGTGCCAGCAGTACTATGACAGTTAGCAATCAGCCCCAGCATTTT; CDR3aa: CASSTMTVSNQPQHF
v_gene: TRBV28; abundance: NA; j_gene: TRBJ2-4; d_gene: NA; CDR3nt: TGTGCCAGCAGTTCCCCCTTGGAGGTGATAGCCAAAAACATTCAGTACTTC; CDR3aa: CASSSPLEVIAKNIQYF
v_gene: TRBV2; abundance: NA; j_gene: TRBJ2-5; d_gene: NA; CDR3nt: TGTGCCAGCAGTGGGTCGGGGTCTGGGACCCAGTACTTC; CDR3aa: CASSGSGSGTQYF
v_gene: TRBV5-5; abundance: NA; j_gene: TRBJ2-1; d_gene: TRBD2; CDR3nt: TGTGCCAGCAGCTTGGCTAGCGGGAGCTACAATGAGCAGTTCTTC; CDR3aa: CASSLASGSYNEQFF
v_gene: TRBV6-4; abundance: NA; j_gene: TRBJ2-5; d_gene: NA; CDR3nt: TGTGCCAGCAGTGAACACAGGGCTGGGACCCAGTACTTC; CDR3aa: CASSEHRAGTQYF
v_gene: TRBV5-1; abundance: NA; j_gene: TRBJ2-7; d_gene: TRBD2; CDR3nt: TGCGCCAGCAGCTTGGATCCTGCGGCGGGGGTCGGCTACGAGCAGTACTTC; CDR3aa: CASSLDPAAGVGYEQYF
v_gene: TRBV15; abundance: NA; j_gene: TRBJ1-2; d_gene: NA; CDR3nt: TGTGCCACCAGCAGAGATCGGAGCGGGAACTATGGCTACACCTTC; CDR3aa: CATSRDRSGNYGYTF
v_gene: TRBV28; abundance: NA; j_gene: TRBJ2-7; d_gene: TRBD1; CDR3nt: TGTGCCAGCAGGTCCGGGACAGGGCACGACGAGCAGTACTTC; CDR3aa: CASRSGTGHDEQYF